These 18 T cell receptor beta chains came from one sample sequenced in a study of blood T cell repertoires in COVID-19. The assay was immunoSEQ multiplex PCR, and TCRdb's table has in-frame clones only and misses some. The table lists some 140,000 clones, approximately 81% of them singletons. The sequenced sample was peripheral blood. All receptors derive from a man aged 60 to 75 with acute or convalescent COVID-19.

CDR3 DNA sequence: TGCAGCGTCCCGTCGACTAGCGGGAGCACAGATACGCAGTATTTT. Encoded protein: CSVPSTSGSTDTQYF. The V call is TRBV29-1, the J call TRBJ2-3, with TRBD2 matching 10 bases. Looked up from germline, CDR1 is SQVTM and CDR2 is ANQGSEA. The CDR3 loop spans 15 amino acids. V shed 6 bases and J 0 bases; nucleotides not matched to a gene: 6.

V gene TRBV2 combines with J gene TRBJ1-5, with D maybe TRBD1 (6 bases). CDR3 length equals 16 residues. With 3 bases removed from V and 4 bases from J, the gap between germline ends came to 16 bases. Germline lookup yields CDR1 SNHLY and CDR2 FYNNEI. The DNA for the CDR3 is TGTGCCAGCAGTGAGGGGGGGCGCAGAGTTAATCAGCCCCAGCATTTT. It yields the protein CASSEGGRRVNQPQHF.

V usage is TRBV18 and J usage is TRBJ2-1, with TRBD1 matching 7 bases. The ends lost 6 bases at V and 6 bases at J; junction bases unmatched: 11. This CDR3 comprises 15 residues. Germline V gene data show CDR1 as KGHSH and CDR2 as LQKENI. This chain's CDR3 is CASSYRDRRLNEQFF. CDR3 DNA sequence: TGTGCCAGCTCTTACCGGGACAGACGGCTCAATGAGCAGTTCTTC.

This clone was detected only a few times. The gene calls are TRBV27 and TRBJ2-5; the D gene is possibly TRBD1 (5 bases). V shed 5 bases and J shed 0 bases, with 10 bases lying between them. CDR1 is MNHEY, CDR2 SMNVEV, per germline (reference sequence). There are 14 residues in the CDR3. As DNA, the CDR3 is TGTGCCAGCAGTCTCCGACAGAACCAAGAGACCCAGTACTTC. Translated, it gives CASSLRQNQETQYF.

This sequence joins TRBV30 and TRBJ2-5; 9 bases line up with TRBD2. V lost 2 bases to trimming and J lost 0 bases; unmatched junction nucleotides: 4. Germline V gene data show CDR1 as GTSNPN and CDR2 as SVGIG (reference sequence). This CDR3 comprises 15 residues. This CDR3 is CAWSITSGYQETQYF. CDR3 in DNA: TGTGCCTGGAGTATTACTAGCGGGTACCAAGAGACCCAGTACTTC. The whole variable domain, remainder taken from reference TRBV30 and TRBJ2-5, is SQTIHQWPATLVQPVGSPLSLECTVEGTSNPNLYWYRQAAGRGLQLLFYSVGIGQISSEVPQNLSASRPQDRQFILSSKKLLLSDSGFYLCAWSITSGYQETQYFGPGTRLLVL.

The chain uses TRBV7-9 and TRBJ1-5; D might be TRBD1 (5 bases). CDR3 length equals 18 residues. V dropped 1 base and J dropped 5 bases, with 21 bases sitting between them. CDR1 is SEHNR and CDR2 is FQNEAQ in the germline V gene (reference sequence). This CDR3 reads CASSLEGRGRAKDQPQHF. In nucleotides, the CDR3 is TGTGCCAGCAGCTTAGAGGGGCGGGGCAGGGCTAAAGATCAGCCCCAGCATTTT. Filled out from reference TRBV7-9 and TRBJ1-5, the complete variable domain reads DTGVSQNPRHKITKRGQNVTFRCDPISEHNRLYWYRQTLGQGPEFLTYFQNEAQLEKSRLLSDRFSAERPKGSFSTLEIQRTEQGDSAMYLCASSLEGRGRAKDQPQHFGDGTRLSIL.

J is TRBJ1-3 and V is TRBV9; 12 bases align to TRBD1. The CDR3 is 18 residues long. V was pared by 4 bases and J by 0 bases, with 8 bases of the junction left unmatched. CDR1 is SGDLS and CDR2 is YYNGEE in the germline V gene. The CDR3 is CASSTFPGQGASGNTIYF. The CDR3 DNA reads as TGTGCCAGCAGCACTTTTCCGGGACAGGGGGCCTCTGGAAACACCATATATTTT. Based on the CDR3 plus reference TRBV9 and TRBJ1-3, the full variable domain is DSGVTQTPKHLITATGQRVTLRCSPRSGDLSVYWYQQSLDQGLQFLIQYYNGEERAKGNILERFSAQQFPDLHSELNLSSLELGDSALYFCASSTFPGQGASGNTIYFGEGSWLTVV.

This clone has only a few counts. The genes are TRBV6-5 and TRBJ2-5; 12 nucleotides line up with TRBD2. CDR3 length equals 15 residues. V was pared by 4 bases and J by 4 bases, with 4 bases of the junction left unmatched. CDR1 is MNHEY and CDR2 is SVGAGI in the germline V gene. The CDR3 here is CASSSTGLAGETQYF. DNA of the CDR3: TGTGCCAGCAGTTCAACGGGACTAGCGGGAGAGACCCAGTACTTC.

The V call is TRBV12-5, the J call TRBJ1-5; no definite D call. CDR3 size: 17 residues. The V end lost 0 bases, the J end lost 5 bases, and 17 bases lay between the germline ends. The germline V gene has CDR1 LGHNT and CDR2 FRNRAP. CDR3 DNA: TGTGCTAGTGGTTTGGTCTGGAAGGGAGGGATGGATCAGCCCCAGCATTTT. As protein: CASGLVWKGGMDQPQHF.

This clone has just a few counts. J is TRBJ2-2 and V is TRBV4-1; D ambiguous. Germline CDR1 and CDR2: MGHRA and YSYEKL. CDR3 size: 14 residues. V lost 0 bases to trimming and J lost 1 base, with 3 bases between them. The CDR3 DNA reads as TGCGCCAGCAGCCAAGACAGGAACACCGGGGAGCTGTTTTTT. Translated: CASSQDRNTGELFF.

This clone occurred once. The V and J genes are TRBV4-2 and TRBJ2-5, with TRBD2 as a possible D gene (7 bases). The CDR3 has 14 amino acids. CDR1 and CDR2 (germline): LGHNA, YNFKEQ. With 4 bases removed from V and 5 bases from J, the gap between germline ends came to 14 bases. The CDR3 here is CASSRGGVEETQYF. The CDR3, as DNA: TGTGCCAGCAGCCGGGGGGGCGTGGAGGAGACCCAGTACTTC.

The chain uses TRBV28 and TRBJ1-3; 9 nucleotides agree with TRBD1. V lost 5 bases, J lost 1 base, and 6 bases stayed unmatched. The CDR3 runs to 16 residues. The V gene's germline CDR1 is MDHEN and CDR2 SYDVKM. CDR3 sequence: CASSTPDRGSGNTIYF. CDR3 in DNA: TGTGCCAGCAGTACTCCCGACAGGGGGTCTGGAAACACCATATATTTT.

The CDR3 sequence is CSTWDRGLREQFF. The CDR3, as DNA: TGCAGCACCTGGGACAGGGGACTCCGTGAGCAGTTCTTC. The V call is TRBV29-1, the J call TRBJ2-1; 10 nucleotides match TRBD1. Germline values: CDR1 SQVTM, CDR2 ANQGSEA. CDR3 size: 13 residues. The V segment lost 8 bases and the J segment 9 bases; nucleotides outside the gene matches: 10.

CDR3 loop: CASSPGGETQYF. The CDR3 nucleotides are TGTGCCAGCAGCCCGGGTGGCGAGACCCAGTACTTC. The rearrangement joins TRBV6-5 to TRBJ2-5, with D unclear. Germline values: CDR1 MNHEY, CDR2 SVGAGI. The CDR3 extends over 12 amino acids. V dropped 6 bases and J dropped 5 bases, with 10 bases sitting between them.

The chain combines TRBV29-1 with TRBJ1-4; D gene unclear. The CDR3 covers 12 residues. Germline CDR1 reads SQVTM; CDR2 reads ANQGSEA. Trimming left V 4 bases short and J 3 bases short, with 6 bases between. CDR3: CSVVTANEKLFF. In DNA form, the CDR3 reads TGCAGCGTTGTAACTGCTAATGAAAAACTGTTTTTT. Full variable domain (remainder filled in from reference TRBV29-1 and TRBJ1-4): SAVISQKPSRDICQRGTSLTIQCQVDSQVTMMFWYRQQPGQSLTLIATANQGSEATYESGFVIDKFPISRPNLTFSTLTVSNMSPEDSSIYLCSVVTANEKLFFGSGTQLSVL.

V usage is TRBV11-2 and J usage is TRBJ2-5, with TRBD2 matching over 10 bases. This CDR3 has 17 residues. The germline V gene has CDR1 SGHAT and CDR2 FQNNGV. J gave up 2 bases and V 1 base, and 7 bases lay outside the gene matches. CDR3 protein: CASSLGLAGVIQETQYF. The CDR3 nucleotides read TGTGCCAGCAGCTTAGGTCTAGCGGGAGTTATTCAAGAGACCCAGTACTTC.

In regard to this clone: The junction shows a germline mismatch at one end, possibly a read error. V gene TRBV6-1 combines with J gene TRBJ1-2, with D maybe TRBD1 (6 bases). CDR3 size: 14 residues. Germline assignment: CDR1 MNHNS and CDR2 SASEGT. This CDR3 reads CASSQAQGFYGYTF. CDR3 coding DNA: TGTGCCAGCAGTCAAGCACAGGGCTTCTATGGCTACACCTTC.

This clone counts as large (0.1 to 1%). The chain uses TRBV6-6 and TRBJ2-7; TRBD1 matches 10 bases. The CDR3 is made up of 18 amino acids. With V trimmed by 5 bases and J by 6 bases, 19 bases remained unmatched. Germline V gives CDR1 MNHNY, CDR2 SVGAGI (reference sequence). The CDR3 bases are TGTGCCAGCAGTCAATATGGGACAGGGGATCGGGTCGCGGGCGAGCAGTACTTC. It yields the protein CASSQYGTGDRVAGEQYF.